Detailed here is one T cell receptor beta chain. The assay was immunoSEQ multiplex PCR, and TCRdb's table has in-frame clones only and misses some. The data hold approximately 270,000 clones, with about 91% observed a single time. This specimen belongs to a study of blood T cell repertoires in COVID-19. In the study overall: Researchers got acute and convalescent COVID-19 samples from the United States, Italy and Spain.

Enrollment of patients from Seattle took place during active infection, with longitudinal follow-up. V was pared by 5 bases and J by 3 bases, with 8 bases of the junction left unmatched. Germline-derived CDR1 and CDR2 are SGHVS and FQNEAQ. There are 15 residues in the CDR3. The rearrangement joins TRBV7-8 to TRBJ2-3; 7 bases are a match to TRBD1. Sequencing used peripheral blood. The source of this sequence is a woman aged 30 to 39 with COVID-19, enrolled during active disease. CDR3 loop: CASSPNDRATDTQYF. The CDR3 nucleotides are TGTGCCAGCAGCCCTAACGACAGGGCTACAGATACGCAGTATTTT.